The 16 T cell receptor beta chains below were found in one sample sequenced in a study of blood T cells in healthy people across ages. Then a second PCR, running roughly 7 to 11 cycles, was carried out with a sample-barcoded 5' primer and a J-beta primer mix. TCRdb redid the calling of the 5' RACE reads with MiXCR, one entry per CDR3 protein. Among just under 900,000 distinct CDR3 sequences, under 30% were seen once, and the ten largest hold 15% to 20%. Sample: blood. The receptors were gathered from a woman over 75 in good health.

Only one count was recorded for this clonotype. J is TRBJ2-3 and V is TRBV6-4; 8 nucleotides line up with TRBD2. Trimming took 4 bases from V and 4 from J; bases not matched to a gene: 4. The CDR3 covers 14 residues. Germline V gives CDR1 MRHNA, CDR2 SNTAGT. CDR3 coding DNA: TGTGCCAGCAGTGCAGCGGGGGCTTCAGATACGCAGTATTTT. Its protein product is CASSAAGASDTQYF.

The sample holds a few counts of this clonotype. This sequence joins TRBV6-2 or TRBV6-3 and TRBJ1-2; TRBD1 matches at 8 bases. The length of the CDR3 is 14 residues. The V segment lost 5 bases and the J segment 2 bases; nucleotides outside the gene matches: 4. Germline V lookup: CDR1 MNHEY, CDR2 SVGEGT. The CDR3 nucleotides are TGTGCCAGCAGTGGCAGGGGGCGCAACTATGGCTACACCTTC. It translates to CASSGRGRNYGYTF.

This clonotype was seen at least ten times. The rearrangement uses TRBV6-5 and TRBJ1-1; a weak D match, TRBD1 (5 bases). Deletions cut 6 bases from V and 6 bases from J, with 8 bases between. The germline CDR1 and CDR2 sequences are MNHEY and SVGAGI. This CDR3 comprises 11 residues. This chain's CDR3 is CASSGTSEAFF. The CDR3 region has the DNA TGTGCCAGCAGCGGGACCTCTGAAGCTTTCTTT.

This clonotype was observed a handful of times. V gene TRBV3-1 combines with J gene TRBJ2-7; 7 bases line up with TRBD1. The germline V gene encodes CDR1 LGHDT and CDR2 YNNKEL (reference sequence). This CDR3 region has 15 residues. With V trimmed by 4 bases and J by 0 bases, 6 bases remained unmatched. The CDR3 nucleotides read TGTGCCAGCAGCCGTCAGGGACAGACCTCCTACGAGCAGTACTTC. It codes for CASSRQGQTSYEQYF.

This clonotype came up once. This may be a read error: a much more frequent sequence differs by one nucleotide. The rearrangement uses TRBV9 and TRBJ2-1; TRBD2 matches at 12 bases. The germline V gene encodes CDR1 SGDLS and CDR2 YYNGEE. This CDR3 comprises 13 residues. Trimming removed 0 bases from V and 14 bases from J; junction bases left unmatched: 3. CDR3 coding DNA: TGTGCCAGCAGCGTAGAACTAGCGGGGGGCAAGTTCTTC. Translated, it gives CASSVELAGGKFF.

As concerns this clonotype: Given a much more abundant clone one base away, this may be a read error. The chain couples TRBV20-1 to TRBJ2-1, with unresolved D. With the DNA end fitting TRBJ2-7 better, the J assignment may be wrong. Germline V gene sequence: CDR1 DFQATT, CDR2 SNEGSKA (reference sequence). The CDR3 is 16 amino acids. The CDR3 coding sequence is TGCAGTGCTAGAGCCAGTGCTACGAGCTCCTACAATGAGCAGTACTTC. This encodes CSARASATSSYNEQYF.

About this clonotype: A read error may be the cause here, since a much bigger clone is one base away. The chain carries TRBV5-1 and TRBJ2-1, with 8 bases aligning to TRBD2. Germline assignment: CDR1 SGHRS and CDR2 YFSETQ. CDR3 length: 14 residues. V was clipped by 0 bases and J by 8 bases; unmatched bases: 4. CDR3 protein: CASSLAGGGHEQFF. The CDR3 DNA follows: TGCGCCAGCAGCTTGGCCGGGGGGGGCCATGAGCAGTTCTTC.

This clonotype was counted between two and nine times. The gene calls are TRBV7-2 and TRBJ2-3; 9 bases align to TRBD2. The germline CDR1 and CDR2 sequences are SGHTA and FQGNSA. The V gene end was trimmed by 3 bases and the J gene end by 2 bases; junction bases not matched to a gene: 9. CDR3 size: 17 residues. CDR3 in amino acids: CASSLERGAGDTDTQYF. DNA for the CDR3: TGTGCCAGCAGCTTGGAGCGGGGGGCGGGGGACACAGATACGCAGTATTTT.

This clonotype was counted a few times. The chain is built from TRBV15 and TRBJ1-6, with no clear D. Germline CDR1 reads LNHNV; CDR2 reads YYDKDF (reference sequence). The CDR3 has 17 residues. The V end was cut by 5 bases, the J end by 0 bases, with 14 bases between. CDR3 region: CATSRHPGSSYNSPLHF. In DNA, the CDR3 is TGTGCCACCAGCCGCCATCCTGGCAGCTCCTATAATTCACCCCTCCACTTT.

This clonotype was recorded many times. The genes are TRBV6-6 and TRBJ1-4; possible D gene TRBD1, 5 bases. Trimming pared 9 bases from V and 10 bases from J, leaving 18 bases between. The V gene's germline CDR1 is MNHNY and CDR2 SVGAGI (reference sequence). The CDR3 covers 13 residues. CDR3 DNA sequence: TGTGCCAGTTGGCAGGGAGTGAAGGGAAAACTGTTTTTT. Residues: CASWQGVKGKLFF.

This clonotype was counted ten times or more. This rearrangement joins TRBV2 to TRBJ1-5; D is ambiguous. CDR3 size: 13 residues. Trimming removed 5 bases from V and 7 bases from J, with 12 bases in between. Germline V gene sequence: CDR1 SNHLY, CDR2 FYNNEI. The CDR3 is CASSWTEVQPQHF. The CDR3 DNA reads TGTGCCAGCAGTTGGACTGAAGTCCAGCCCCAGCATTTT. Together with reference TRBV2 and TRBJ1-5, the CDR3 gives the full variable domain: EPEVTQTPSHQVTQMGQEVILRCVPISNHLYFYWYRQILGQKVEFLVSFYNNEISEKSEIFDDQFSVERPDGSNFTLKIRSTKLEDSAMYFCASSWTEVQPQHFGDGTRLSIL.

The V gene is TRBV19, the J gene TRBJ2-6; D ambiguous. The V end was cut by 5 bases, the J end by 4 bases, with 18 bases between. The CDR3 runs 17 residues. The germline gives CDR1 LNHDA, CDR2 SQIVND (reference sequence). The CDR3 region has the DNA TGTGCCAGTAGTCCGTCTTCCGGGTTTGCCGGGGCCAACGTCCTGACTTTC. Translating it yields CASSPSSGFAGANVLTF.

This clonotype was detected only a few times. Since a much larger clone is just one base distant, this may be a read error. The chain uses TRBV5-1 and TRBJ2-1, with 10 bases identical to TRBD2. This CDR3 is 15 amino acids long. Germline CDR1 SGHRS, CDR2 YFSETQ. Unmatched junction bases numbered 13, after V lost 3 bases and J lost 13 bases. The CDR3: CASSYGTSVKETQFF. The CDR3 bases are TGCGCCAGCAGCTACGGGACTAGCGTAAAAGAGACCCAGTTCTTC. Together with reference TRBV5-1 and TRBJ2-1, the CDR3 gives the full variable domain: KAGVTQTPRYLIKTRGQQVTLSCSPISGHRSVSWYQQTPGQGLQFLFEYFSETQRNKGNFPGRFSGRQFSNSRSEMNVSTLELGDSALYLCASSYGTSVKETQFFGPGTRLTVL.

A note on this clonotype: Its ends do not fully match the called genes, so a read error is possible. This chain links TRBV5-1 with TRBJ2-5, with TRBD2 as a possible D gene (5 bases). The CDR3 runs to 15 residues. Germline CDR1 and CDR2: SGHRS and YFSETQ. CDR3 loop: CASSLGAGVQGTQYF. The CDR3 region has the DNA TGCGCCAGCAGCTTGGGGGCGGGTGTCCAAGGGACCCAGTACTTC.

Concerning this clonotype itself: It may be a read error: a sequence one base away is much more abundant. The V call is TRBV21-1, the J call TRBJ2-1; TRBD1 reflects the table's D call only, with no check against the DNA. TRBV21-1 constitutes a pseudogene. CDR3 length: 19 amino acids. The DNA for the CDR3 is TGTGCCAACAGCAAAGATCGGATGGGCGGCGGGGAATCCTACAATGAGCAGTTCTTC. Translated, it gives CANSKDRMGGGESYNEQFF.

This chain uses TRBV4-3 with TRBJ2-3; D gene unclear. The V end was cut by 0 bases, the J end by 0 bases, with 10 bases between. The CDR3 extends over 16 amino acids. Germline lookup yields CDR1 LGHNA and CDR2 YSLEER. CDR3 protein: CASSQDPGSSTDTQYF. Written as DNA, the CDR3 is TGCGCCAGCAGCCAAGATCCGGGCAGTAGCACAGATACGCAGTATTTT.